The present TCR beta chain was sequenced within a study of T-cell reconstitution after alpha-beta-depleted transplantation in children. Unique molecular identifiers were incorporated into the prepared TCRbeta library. From the PCR reads, TCRdb called clonotypes with MiXCR, one entry per CDR3 protein. Here the sample spans 300,000 to 400,000 distinct CDR3 sequences, 23% being singletons. Of note for this clonotype: Its target is unknown.

The CDR3 covers 18 residues. The V and J ends lost 1 base and 2 bases, in that order; junction bases with no gene match: 10. Germline V gene sequence: CDR1 SGHVS, CDR2 FQNEAQ. Points from the study as a whole: Surviving recipient T cells and thymic progenitors produced the high day-60 TCRbeta diversity seen in some patients. Diversity and T-cell counts at one year after transplant derived mostly from new T cells. Several hundred graft clones that had expanded were reportedly the source of alpha-beta T cells about two months after transplant.

The starting material was PBMCs, mostly from graft donor cells, obtained 180 days after TCRalphabeta/CD19-depleted stem cell transplant. The TCR comes from a male patient aged 10-17 years who had a stem cell transplant for acute lymphoblastic leukemia, so the T cells may come from the graft donor. The chain combines TRBV7-8 with TRBJ1-5; 8 positions match TRBD1. The CDR3 sequence: CASSLVAGGGWGNQPQHF. Written as DNA, the CDR3 is TGTGCCAGCAGCTTAGTTGCAGGGGGCGGTTGGGGCAATCAGCCCCAGCATTTT.